These 19 T cell receptor beta chains originate from one sample sequenced in a study of T cell responses to AZD1222 COVID-19 vaccine. The protocol was immunoSEQ multiplex PCR, while the TCRdb copy is restricted to in-frame clones and leaves out a portion. This repertoire shows roughly 180,000 clones, just over 90% found once; its top ten account for 3% to 4%. The sample was peripheral blood, taken 28 days after the second AZD1222 dose. These receptors all stem from an adult who received the AZD1222 COVID-19 vaccine.

This clone was picked up one time. V gene TRBV10-2 combines with J gene TRBJ1-1; D possibly corresponds to TRBD1 (5 bases). Germline V gene data show CDR1 as WSHSY and CDR2 as SAAADI. The CDR3 length is 13 residues. Trimming removed 2 bases from V and 4 bases from J, with 8 bases in between. CDR3 amino acids: CASSERTRTEAFF. The DNA of the CDR3 is TGCGCCAGCAGTGAGAGGACACGCACTGAAGCTTTCTTT.

The rearrangement joins TRBV3-1 (or the pseudogene TRBV3-2) to TRBJ1-2; no clear D. Trimming took off 3 bases at V and 1 base at J, with 6 bases between the two ends. The germline V gene has CDR1 LGHDT and CDR2 YNNKEL (reference sequence). The CDR3 spans 13 residues. CDR3 sequence reads: CASSQMSNYGYTF. CDR3 coding DNA: TGTGCCAGCAGCCAGATGAGTAACTATGGCTACACCTTC.

In regard to this clone: Different DNA sequences within this sample yield the same CDR3. This chain joins TRBV4-1 and TRBJ2-1, with D possibly called TRBD1 or TRBD2 (6 bases each). CDR1 is MGHRA and CDR2 is YSYEKL in the germline V gene. Trimming stripped 1 base from V and 2 bases from J, with 9 bases between. The CDR3 has 15 amino acids. The CDR3 is CASSQVRGPYNEQFF. The CDR3 bases are TGCGCCAGCAGCCAAGTCCGGGGGCCCTACAATGAGCAGTTCTTC.

This rearrangement joins TRBV5-1 to TRBJ2-3, with TRBD2 identical over 7 bases. Germline V gene lookup returns CDR1 SGHRS and CDR2 YFSETQ. V was pared by 1 base and J by 5 bases, with 4 bases of the junction left unmatched. The CDR3 contains 14 residues. The CDR3 here is CASSLRAGVDTQYF. The CDR3 DNA sequence: TGCGCCAGCAGCTTGAGGGCGGGAGTAGATACGCAGTATTTT.

The J gene is TRBJ1-6, the V gene TRBV30, with TRBD1 identical over 8 bases. The CDR3 covers 16 residues. J was trimmed by 7 bases and V by 2 bases; bases with no gene match: 10. Germline CDR1 reads GTSNPN; CDR2 reads SVGIG (reference sequence). CDR3 nucleotides: TGTGCCTGGAGTTTTCCCCCAGACAGGGGCAATTCACCCCTCCACTTT. Its translation is CAWSFPPDRGNSPLHF.

The chain combines TRBV19 with TRBJ1-5, with D possibly TRBD1 on 5 matching bases. The CDR3 extends over 15 amino acids. In germline, CDR1 is LNHDA, CDR2 SQIVND (reference sequence). V lost 4 bases and J lost 3, with 13 bases in between. The CDR3 DNA sequence: TGTGCCAGTAGTAGGCCACGGGGCGACAATCAGCCCCAGCATTTT. Protein sequence: CASSRPRGDNQPQHF.

The V and J genes are TRBV28 and TRBJ2-1; D may match TRBD1 or TRBD2 (5 bases each). This CDR3 is built from 20 residues. The germline V gene has CDR1 MDHEN and CDR2 SYDVKM. Trimming removed 3 bases from V and 0 bases from J, with 24 bases in between. The chain's CDR3 is CASSLSPASWGSSSYNEQFF. The CDR3 region has the DNA TGTGCCAGCAGTTTGAGCCCCGCTAGCTGGGGGTCCAGCTCCTACAATGAGCAGTTCTTC.

For this clone: This same CDR3 is encoded by further DNA sequences in the sample. The CDR3 protein is CASSLRTDNEKLFF. Written as DNA, the CDR3 is TGTGCCAGCAGCTTAAGGACAGATAATGAAAAACTGTTTTTT. The rearrangement uses TRBV5-4 and TRBJ1-4; D is possibly TRBD1 (6 bases). Trimming took off 2 bases at V and 4 bases at J, with 9 bases between the two ends. CDR1 SGHNT and CDR2 YYREEE come from the germline V gene (reference sequence). This CDR3 contains 14 residues.

This chain links TRBV27 with TRBJ1-4; TRBD1 agrees at 9 bases. The germline V gene encodes CDR1 MNHEY and CDR2 SMNVEV (reference sequence). The CDR3 length is 16 residues. Trimming at V came to 1 base and at J to 6 bases, leaving 6 bases not matched to a gene. The CDR3 region is CASSLFSGQGYEKLFF. The CDR3 DNA reads as TGTGCCAGCAGTTTATTTTCGGGACAGGGTTATGAAAAACTGTTTTTT.

The V and J genes are TRBV4-1 and TRBJ1-5, with 7 positions matching TRBD1. With V trimmed by 1 base and J by 5 bases, 2 bases remained unmatched. This CDR3 is 14 amino acids long. The germline gives CDR1 MGHRA, CDR2 YSYEKL. The CDR3 coding sequence is TGCGCCAGCAGCCAAGGACAGGGCTATCAGCCCCAGCATTTT. As protein: CASSQGQGYQPQHF.

The chain couples TRBV30 to TRBJ1-5; unclear D gene. V was pared by 0 bases and J by 3 bases, with 21 bases between. CDR1 is GTSNPN and CDR2 is SVGIG in the germline V gene (reference sequence). The CDR3 runs to 18 residues. The CDR3: CAWSVGKIPLGLNQPQHF. CDR3 DNA: TGTGCCTGGAGTGTCGGAAAGATCCCCCTAGGGCTCAATCAGCCCCAGCATTTT.

The chain links TRBV23-1 to TRBJ1-1; tentatively, D is TRBD1 (6 bases). TRBV23-1 is an open reading frame, and its role is uncertain. The V gene lost 0 bases and the J gene lost 3 bases, with 14 bases spanning the gap. This CDR3 is 16 amino acids long. The CDR3 coding sequence is TGCGCCAGCAGTCAATCTGGACAGCCAAGGTACACTGAAGCTTTCTTT. Translation: CASSQSGQPRYTEAFF.

This chain uses TRBV4-1 with TRBJ2-1; 10 bases agree with TRBD2. The CDR3 totals 18 residues. Germline CDR1 is MGHRA and CDR2 is YSYEKL. Trimming removed 1 base from V and 8 bases from J; junction bases left unmatched: 14. The CDR3 protein is CASSQVLAGVVFSDEQFF. CDR3 sequence (DNA): TGCGCCAGCAGCCAAGTCCTAGCGGGAGTGGTTTTTTCGGATGAGCAGTTCTTC.

This sequence joins TRBV5-1 and TRBJ1-1; the D is unclear. The CDR3 is 14 residues long. Germline loops: CDR1 SGHRS, CDR2 YFSETQ. Trimming stripped 0 bases from V and 5 bases from J, with 11 bases between. The CDR3 loop reads CASSLEAMRTEAFF. The DNA of the CDR3 is TGCGCCAGCAGCTTGGAGGCCATGAGGACTGAAGCTTTCTTT.

The gene calls are TRBV29-1 and TRBJ2-1, with 13 bases matching TRBD2. V was pared by 6 bases and J by 5 bases, with 4 bases of the junction left unmatched. CDR3 length: 14 residues. Germline CDR1 SQVTM, CDR2 ANQGSEA. The CDR3 sequence is CSVWGLAGNNEQFF. The CDR3 region has the DNA TGCAGCGTCTGGGGACTAGCGGGAAACAATGAGCAGTTCTTC.

Here the CDR3 DNA reads TGTGCCAGCAGCCAAGAACTAGCGGGACACGAGCAGTACTTC. Its translation: CASSQELAGHEQYF. This chain connects TRBV3-1 (or the pseudogene TRBV3-2) to TRBJ2-7; 10 bases line up with TRBD2. After removal of 0 bases from V and 5 bases from J, the junction contained 1 base not matched to a gene. CDR3 size: 14 residues. The germline V gene has CDR1 LGHDT and CDR2 YNNKEL (reference sequence).

This chain connects TRBV4-1 to TRBJ2-2; D is possibly TRBD1 (5 bases). Between the trimmed V and J ends, which lost 4 bases and 6 bases, there was a span of 12 bases. The CDR3 contains 14 residues. CDR1 and CDR2 (germline): MGHRA, YSYEKL. In DNA, the CDR3 is TGCGCCAGCAGCCCCTTACAGGAACCCGGGGAGCTGTTTTTT. As protein: CASSPLQEPGELFF.

This chain links TRBV6-5 with TRBJ2-7; TRBD1 matches at 9 bases. Germline assignment: CDR1 MNHEY and CDR2 SVGAGI. V lost 5 bases and J lost 4; bases outside the gene matches: 6. The length of the CDR3 is 14 residues. The CDR3 DNA reads as TGTGCCAGCAGTAAAACAGGGGGCTGGTACGAGCAGTACTTC. This codes for CASSKTGGWYEQYF.

The genes are TRBV6-5 and TRBJ2-1, with TRBD2 matching over 11 bases. Germline V gene data show CDR1 as MNHEY and CDR2 as SVGAGI. The CDR3 is 15 residues long. J lost 7 bases, V lost 7 bases, and 9 bases had no gene match. CDR3: CASMLAGGPRNEQFF. As DNA, the CDR3 is TGTGCCAGCATGTTAGCGGGAGGGCCTCGTAATGAGCAGTTCTTC.